What follows is one T cell receptor (beta chain) and its context. Its antigen remains unidentified. The data originate from a study of post-analysis software for immune sequencing data. Notes on the study in general: Normalized Chao1 diversity in multiple sclerosis patients fell significantly below that of controls. Samples sharing a preparation batch grouped tightly together when assessed by F measure. Roughly five TRBV segments occurring more often in patients than controls included TRBV5-6, TRBV5-1 and TRBV20-1.

Sequencing libraries made from TCR beta cDNA carried unique molecular identifiers. TCRdb reanalysed the PCR reads using MiXCR and keeps one entry per CDR3 protein. The top ten clones hold 4.5% to 5.5% of a sample with just over 250,000 distinct CDR3 sequences, less than 40% of them seen once. The CDR3 runs to 15 residues. V was clipped by 0 bases and J by 5 bases, with 16 bases between them. The germline V gene encodes CDR1 DFQATT and CDR2 SNEGSKA (reference sequence). This clonotype was obtained from a girl aged 10 to 17 with multiple sclerosis. The material sequenced was blood. The chain uses TRBV20-1 and TRBJ1-2; D unclear. For the CDR3, the DNA is TGCAGTGCTAGAGACCTGCAGGTTCCCTCATATGGCTACACCTTC. This sequence encodes CSARDLQVPSYGYTF.